A single sample gave rise to the 8 T cell receptor beta chains below, sequenced in a study of blood T cells in healthy people across ages. The use of a sample-barcoded 5' primer and a J-beta primer mix characterized a second PCR of roughly 6 to 12 cycles. TCRdb processed the 5' RACE reads anew with MiXCR; each CDR3 protein has one entry. Among around 900,000 distinct CDR3 sequences listed, about 51% were seen once. Sequenced: blood. Receptor source: a woman in her sixties or seventies in good health.

The V gene is TRBV20-1, the J gene TRBJ2-5, with D maybe TRBD2 (6 bases). Trimming removed 6 bases at V and 0 bases at J, with 14 bases between. The germline gives CDR1 DFQATT, CDR2 SNEGSKA (reference sequence). The length of the CDR3 is 14 residues. The CDR3 nucleotides read TGCAGTGCGCTGGAGGGCCTGTACCAAGAGACCCAGTACTTC. The encoded protein is CSALEGLYQETQYF.

The J gene is TRBJ2-1, the V gene TRBV7-8; maybe TRBD2 (6 bases). This CDR3 is built from 18 residues. The germline V gene encodes CDR1 SGHVS and CDR2 FQNEAQ. Trimming pared 2 bases from V and 0 bases from J, leaving 17 bases between. The CDR3 loop is CASSLPPLRGSSYNEQFF. CDR3 sequence (DNA): TGTGCCAGCAGCTTACCGCCCTTGCGGGGCAGCTCCTACAATGAGCAGTTCTTC.

The J gene is TRBJ2-3, the V gene TRBV5-1; D is unresolved. Trimming removed 1 base from V and 5 bases from J, with 8 bases in between. Germline V gives CDR1 SGHRS, CDR2 YFSETQ. This CDR3 has 13 residues. The CDR3 coding sequence is TGCGCCAGCAGCTTGACACTAAGAGATACGCAGTATTTT. It translates to CASSLTLRDTQYF. The full variable domain, rest sourced from reference TRBV5-1 and TRBJ2-3, is KAGVTQTPRYLIKTRGQQVTLSCSPISGHRSVSWYQQTPGQGLQFLFEYFSETQRNKGNFPGRFSGRQFSNSRSEMNVSTLELGDSALYLCASSLTLRDTQYFGPGTRLTVL.

V and J are TRBV12-3 or TRBV12-4 and TRBJ2-5; unclear D gene. V lost 5 bases and J 11 bases, leaving 18 bases between the germline ends. The CDR3 length is 13 residues. The CDR3 nucleotides read TGTGCCAGCAGTCCACAAATTAACAATGAGCAGTACTTC. The encoded protein is CASSPQINNEQYF.

The rearrangement uses TRBV30 and TRBJ2-3; 7 bases match TRBD1. CDR3 length equals 16 residues. The germline V gene encodes CDR1 GTSNPN and CDR2 SVGIG (reference sequence). Losses at the gene ends were 0 bases for V and 1 base for J; bases not matched to a gene: 7. Here the CDR3 DNA reads TGTGCCTGGAGTGTGCCCTACAGGGGCGGCACAGATACGCAGTATTTT. It translates to CAWSVPYRGGTDTQYF. Full variable domain (missing parts from reference TRBV30 and TRBJ2-3): SQTIHQWPATLVQPVGSPLSLECTVEGTSNPNLYWYRQAAGRGLQLLFYSVGIGQISSEVPQNLSASRPQDRQFILSSKKLLLSDSGFYLCAWSVPYRGGTDTQYFGPGTRLTVL.

This clonotype has more than one count but fewer than ten. The gene calls are TRBV27 and TRBJ2-7; 8 nucleotides line up with TRBD1. The germline gives CDR1 MNHEY, CDR2 SMNVEV (reference sequence). Trimming cost V 6 bases and J 3 bases; bases outside gene matches: 16. The CDR3 totals 17 residues. The DNA of the CDR3 is TGTGCCAGCAGCCTACAAGTTCCAAAGACAGGGGTCTACGAGCAGTACTTC. Amino acids: CASSLQVPKTGVYEQYF.

This clonotype occurred a few times. V and J are TRBV9 and TRBJ2-7; 10 bases are a match to TRBD2. The V gene end was trimmed by 0 bases and the J gene end by 3 bases; junction bases not matched to a gene: 6. Germline CDR1 SGDLS, CDR2 YYNGEE. The CDR3 length is 16 residues. The CDR3 bases are TGTGCCAGCAGCGTAGCTGCTAGCGGGAGAGGCTACGAGCAGTACTTC. It is translated as CASSVAASGRGYEQYF. Full variable domain (missing parts from reference TRBV9 and TRBJ2-7): DSGVTQTPKHLITATGQRVTLRCSPRSGDLSVYWYQQSLDQGLQFLIQYYNGEERAKGNILERFSAQQFPDLHSELNLSSLELGDSALYFCASSVAASGRGYEQYFGPGTRLTVT.

This clonotype was seen only a few times. The chain employs TRBV15 and TRBJ2-5, with 11 positions matching TRBD2. The ends lost 2 bases at V and 1 base at J; junction bases unmatched: 6. This CDR3 is built from 17 residues. CDR1 and CDR2 from the germline V gene are LNHNV and YYDKDF (reference sequence). In DNA, the CDR3 is TGTGCCACCAGCAGATCCGGACTAGCGGGCCCCCAAGAGACCCAGTACTTC. It is translated as CATSRSGLAGPQETQYF. The complete variable domain, with remaining parts taken from reference TRBV15 and TRBJ2-5, reads DAMVIQNPRYQVTQFGKPVTLSCSQTLNHNVMYWYQQKSSQAPKLLFHYYDKDFNNEADTPDNFQSRRPNTSFCFLDIRSPGLGDTAMYLCATSRSGLAGPQETQYFGPGTRLLVL.